The 14 T cell receptor beta chains given below trace back to one sample, sequenced in a study of cytomegalovirus exposure and HLA in healthy donors. PCR employed 60 Vbeta and 13 Jbeta primers. Using immunoSEQ multiplex PCR, the repertoire was profiled, and TCRdb retains in-frame clones only, with some absent. The sample yields some 130,000 clones, 70% to 80% seen once. The sequenced material came from PBMCs. These receptors were collected from a woman aged 55-75 years in good health and CMV-seronegative.

The chain uses TRBV18 and TRBJ2-5; 7 positions match TRBD1. The CDR3 consists of 13 residues. CDR1 is KGHSH, CDR2 LQKENI, per germline. J gave up 5 bases and V 6 bases, and 6 bases lay outside the gene matches. CDR3 protein: CASSHTGVETQYF. The CDR3 nucleotides read TGTGCCAGCTCTCACACAGGGGTGGAGACCCAGTACTTC.

The gene calls are TRBV7-9 and TRBJ1-1; D possibly corresponds to TRBD1 (5 bases). V was clipped by 3 bases and J by 5 bases, with 16 bases between them. The CDR3 is made up of 15 amino acids. Germline V gene data show CDR1 as SEHNR and CDR2 as FQNEAQ (reference sequence). The CDR3 reads CASSFPRGDGTEAFF. The CDR3 DNA reads as TGTGCCAGCAGCTTTCCCCGGGGGGACGGTACTGAAGCTTTCTTT.

This clone occurred a few times. This chain uses TRBV30 with TRBJ2-2, with a possible D match to TRBD1 (5 bases). Trimming left V 3 bases short and J 8 bases short, with 13 bases between. The CDR3 has 13 amino acids. The germline V gene has CDR1 GTSNPN and CDR2 SVGIG (reference sequence). CDR3 sequence reads: CAWRWGYQGELFF. The CDR3 coding sequence is TGTGCCTGGAGGTGGGGCTACCAAGGGGAGCTGTTTTTT.

This clone has more than one count but fewer than ten. The chain joins TRBV4-2 to TRBJ2-1; 7 bases agree with TRBD2. V lost 4 bases and J lost 6; bases outside the gene matches: 9. The germline V gene encodes CDR1 LGHNA and CDR2 YNFKEQ. CDR3 size: 15 residues. CDR3 in DNA: TGTGCCAGCAGCCCCCTATCGGGAGGTGGCAATGAGCAGTTCTTC. Encoded protein: CASSPLSGGGNEQFF.

V and J are TRBV27 and TRBJ2-5, with 8 nucleotides matching TRBD2. With the DNA end fitting TRBJ2-7 better, the J assignment may be wrong. CDR1 is MNHEY and CDR2 is SMNVEV in the germline V gene (reference sequence). This CDR3 has 15 amino acids. CDR3 residues: CASSDLGTRVGEQYF. CDR3 DNA sequence: TGTGCCAGCAGTGACCTCGGGACTAGAGTGGGCGAGCAGTACTTC.

V gene TRBV4-1 combines with J gene TRBJ2-7; perhaps TRBD2 as D (6 bases). The ends were cut back, 0 bases at V and 9 bases at J, with 24 bases in the middle. This CDR3 is built from 17 residues. CDR1 is MGHRA, CDR2 YSYEKL, per germline. In DNA, the CDR3 is TGCGCCAGCAGCCAAGATCCCGCCAGGGACTCCTACGAAGGGCAGTACTTC. Protein product: CASSQDPARDSYEGQYF.

This clone turned up a few times. J is TRBJ1-1 and V is TRBV7-2, with TRBD1 as a possible D gene (6 bases). This CDR3 comprises 15 residues. Trimming left V 2 bases short and J 2 bases short, with 12 bases between. Germline V CDR1 and CDR2: SGHTA, FQGNSA. The CDR3 sequence is CASSLTGGINTEAFF. DNA of the CDR3: TGTGCCAGCAGCTTAACGGGGGGCATCAACACTGAAGCTTTCTTT.

The chain carries TRBV5-1 and TRBJ2-1; TRBD2 agrees at 11 bases. CDR3 length: 17 residues. With V trimmed by 0 bases and J by 4 bases, 6 bases remained unmatched. In germline, CDR1 is SGHRS, CDR2 YFSETQ. For the CDR3, the DNA is TGCGCCAGCAGCTTGGCGACCGGGACTAGCGGTTACAATGAGCAGTTCTTC. This gives the protein CASSLATGTSGYNEQFF. The complete variable domain, with remaining parts taken from reference TRBV5-1 and TRBJ2-1, reads KAGVTQTPRYLIKTRGQQVTLSCSPISGHRSVSWYQQTPGQGLQFLFEYFSETQRNKGNFPGRFSGRQFSNSRSEMNVSTLELGDSALYLCASSLATGTSGYNEQFFGPGTRLTVL.

The rearrangement joins TRBV6-6 to TRBJ1-5; D is unclear. Trimming removed 7 bases at V and 7 bases at J, with 11 bases between. The CDR3 is 12 amino acids. Germline values: CDR1 MNHNY, CDR2 SVGAGI (reference sequence). The CDR3 sequence: CASNPGGQPQHF. The DNA for the CDR3 is TGTGCCAGCAACCCGGGTGGACAGCCCCAGCATTTT.

The chain joins TRBV7-8 to TRBJ2-5, with TRBD2 matching 10 bases. The CDR3 totals 15 residues. With 6 bases clipped from V and 5 bases from J, the junction kept 9 bases outside the gene matches. CDR1 and CDR2 (germline): SGHVS, FQNEAQ. CDR3 region: CASSIAGGAKETQYF. Written as DNA, the CDR3 is TGTGCCAGCAGTATAGCGGGAGGAGCCAAGGAGACCCAGTACTTC.

The chain is built from TRBV5-1 and TRBJ2-7; possibly TRBD1 for D (5 bases). Trimming removed 3 bases from V and 3 bases from J, with 13 bases in between. The CDR3 spans 14 residues. CDR1 SGHRS and CDR2 YFSETQ come from the germline V gene. The CDR3 DNA follows: TGCGCCAGCAGCTCCAAACAGGAAAACTACGAGCAGTACTTC. The encoded protein is CASSSKQENYEQYF.

This chain links TRBV7-6 with TRBJ2-5; 8 bases match TRBD1. Germline loops: CDR1 SGHVS, CDR2 FNYEAQ. V was pared by 5 bases and J by 3 bases, with 11 bases of the junction left unmatched. This CDR3 comprises 16 residues. The CDR3 reads CASSVPQGAVEETQYF. CDR3 nucleotides: TGTGCCAGCAGCGTACCCCAGGGGGCGGTGGAAGAGACCCAGTACTTC.

The J gene is TRBJ2-7, the V gene TRBV28; 9 nucleotides match TRBD1. Germline V gives CDR1 MDHEN, CDR2 SYDVKM. J gave up 9 bases and V 5 bases, and 8 bases lay outside the gene matches. The CDR3 is 13 amino acids. CDR3 bases: TGTGCCAGCAGTACTTGGACAGGGGAAGGGCAGTACTTC. Translation gives CASSTWTGEGQYF.

V usage is TRBV11-2 and J usage is TRBJ2-7, with a possible D match to TRBD2 (6 bases). Between the trimmed V and J ends, which lost 5 bases and 7 bases, there was a span of 15 bases. This CDR3 region has 13 residues. In germline, CDR1 is SGHAT, CDR2 FQNNGV. DNA of the CDR3: TGTGCCAGCAGCAGGGCGCGGGGAGGAGAGCAGTACTTC. Protein product: CASSRARGGEQYF.